Listed here is a single TCR beta chain. This sample was included in a study of response to subunit inactivated influenza vaccine. TCRdb passed the RT-PCR reads through MiXCR, listing each CDR3 protein once. Here the sample spans 450,000 to 600,000 distinct CDR3 sequences, around 7.7% being singletons. Germline loops: CDR1 SGHDT, CDR2 YYEEEE. With V trimmed by 0 bases and J by 2 bases, 1 base remained unmatched. The CDR3 sequence is 17 residues long. V usage is TRBV5-6 and J usage is TRBJ2-2; 13 bases line up with TRBD2. Sequences were derived from PBMCs from blood, sampled less than 30 months after vaccination. The sequence was collected from a man between 50 and 75 years old who received an inactivated influenza vaccine. CDR3 DNA sequence: TGTGCCAGCAGCTTGGGGACTAGCGGGGGTAACACCGGGGAGCTGTTTTTT. It specifies CASSLGTSGGNTGELFF.